Following are 18 T cell receptor beta chains from one sample sequenced in a study of blood T cell repertoires in COVID-19. Repertoires were generated with immunoSEQ multiplex PCR, while TCRdb's copy carries only in-frame clones and drops some. The sample carries 150,000 or so clones, about 80% recorded once. Material for sequencing was peripheral blood. The source is a human donor in a cohort sampled during active COVID-19.

This chain uses TRBV6-5 with TRBJ1-2, with 7 bases aligning to TRBD1. This CDR3 spans 13 amino acids. The J segment lost 6 bases and the V segment lost 10 bases, leaving 11 bases of the junction unmatched. CDR1 MNHEY and CDR2 SVGAGI come from the germline V gene. The CDR3 region is CATPGQNINGYTF. The CDR3 DNA sequence: TGTGCCACCCCGGGACAGAATATAAATGGCTACACCTTC.

The chain is built from TRBV28 and TRBJ1-2, with TRBD1 as a possible D gene (5 bases). Germline V gene sequence: CDR1 MDHEN, CDR2 SYDVKM. This CDR3 comprises 15 residues. V lost 3 bases, J lost 7 bases, and 18 bases lay in between. The CDR3 here is CASSLPQGSLGGYTF. DNA of the CDR3: TGTGCCAGCAGTTTGCCTCAGGGATCGCTTGGTGGCTACACCTTC.

CDR3 sequence reads: CASSRLTPGQNNYGYTF. CDR3 sequence (DNA): TGTGCCAGCAGCCGGCTTACCCCAGGACAGAATAACTATGGCTACACCTTC. The V gene is TRBV4-2, the J gene TRBJ1-2; a weak D match, TRBD1 (6 bases). This CDR3 has 17 residues. V shed 4 bases and J shed 1 base, with 19 bases lying between them. CDR1 and CDR2 from the germline V gene are LGHNA and YNFKEQ.

The rearrangement joins TRBV19 to TRBJ2-7; D may be TRBD2 (6 bases). V lost 4 bases and J lost 3, with 16 bases in between. Looked up from germline, CDR1 is LNHDA and CDR2 is SQIVND (reference sequence). This CDR3 comprises 15 residues. The CDR3 coding sequence is TGTGCCAGTAGTAGATCGGGAGATGGGGGCTACGAGCAGTACTTC. Translating gives CASSRSGDGGYEQYF.

J is TRBJ2-1 and V is TRBV6-4, with 8 bases lining up with TRBD2. Germline CDR1 reads MRHNA; CDR2 reads SNTAGT. The V gene end was trimmed by 4 bases and the J gene end by 3 bases; junction bases not matched to a gene: 14. The CDR3 is made up of 18 amino acids. CDR3 sequence: CASSVTSGIRAGYNEQFF. CDR3 sequence (DNA): TGTGCCAGCAGTGTAACTAGCGGTATCCGAGCGGGCTACAATGAGCAGTTCTTC.

This clone was recorded a few times. The V and J genes are TRBV19 and TRBJ2-1; 10 bases align to TRBD2. The J segment lost 6 bases and the V segment lost 9 bases, leaving 8 bases of the junction unmatched. This CDR3 contains 14 residues. Germline V lookup: CDR1 LNHDA, CDR2 SQIVND (reference sequence). The CDR3 is CASRGTSEFNEQFF. CDR3 DNA sequence: TGTGCCAGCCGAGGGACTAGCGAGTTCAATGAGCAGTTCTTC.

The chain joins TRBV6-5 to TRBJ2-3, with D perhaps matching TRBD1 (6 bases). Germline CDR1 reads MNHEY; CDR2 reads SVGAGI. V lost 7 bases, J lost 4 bases, and 15 bases lay in between. The CDR3 has 14 residues. CDR3 residues: CASKWGRMADTQYF. Here the CDR3 DNA reads TGTGCCAGCAAGTGGGGGCGGATGGCAGATACGCAGTATTTT.

The chain has TRBV13 and TRBJ2-7; D is unresolved. The CDR3 runs to 15 residues. Trimming took 5 bases from V and 0 from J, leaving 14 bases between them. Germline V lookup: CDR1 PRHDT, CDR2 FYEKMQ (reference sequence). CDR3 loop: CASSPPGSSSYEQYF. In nucleotides, the CDR3 is TGTGCCAGCAGCCCGCCGGGTTCAAGCTCCTACGAGCAGTACTTC.

This clone has a handful of counts. CDR3 sequence: CASSVEAASYNEQFF. CDR3 bases: TGTGCCAGCAGCGTAGAGGCAGCGTCCTACAATGAGCAGTTCTTC. The chain employs TRBV9 and TRBJ2-1; D uncertain. CDR3 length: 15 amino acids. V was trimmed by 0 bases and J by 1 base, leaving 8 bases between them. Germline values: CDR1 SGDLS, CDR2 YYNGEE.

This chain joins TRBV4-2 and TRBJ1-2; a weak D match, TRBD1 (5 bases). The CDR3 runs 15 residues. Trimming shortened V by 1 base and J by 4 bases, and 13 bases separated the two germline ends. CDR1 and CDR2 from the germline V gene are LGHNA and YNFKEQ. The CDR3 DNA sequence: TGTGCCAGCAGCCAAGGAGACAGAGGCCTCTATGGCTACACCTTC. Translated: CASSQGDRGLYGYTF.

The chain has TRBV11-2 and TRBJ2-7; 7 bases map to TRBD1. The germline gives CDR1 SGHAT, CDR2 FQNNGV. The CDR3 totals 14 residues. With V trimmed by 7 bases and J by 1 base, 7 bases remained unmatched. The CDR3 sequence: CASTTDRVSYEQYF. In nucleotides, the CDR3 is TGTGCCAGCACCACAGACAGGGTTTCCTACGAGCAGTACTTC.

The chain combines TRBV19 with TRBJ2-1; TRBD2 aligns across 9 bases. J was trimmed by 1 base and V by 5 bases; bases with no gene match: 12. This CDR3 comprises 18 residues. Germline V CDR1 and CDR2: LNHDA, SQIVND (reference sequence). CDR3 bases: TGTGCCAGTAGTTCGCGGGGGGGGACGGGAGTGTCCTACAATGAGCAGTTCTTC. Translation: CASSSRGGTGVSYNEQFF.

The chain joins TRBV9 to TRBJ2-5; 8 bases match TRBD2. V shed 3 bases, J shed 3 bases, and the junction held 4 bases outside the gene matches. In germline, CDR1 is SGDLS, CDR2 YYNGEE. The CDR3 has 14 amino acids. CDR3 sequence (DNA): TGTGCCAGCAGCGAAATGACTAGCGAAGAGACCCAGTACTTC. The encoded protein is CASSEMTSEETQYF.

The chain uses TRBV4-2 and TRBJ1-2; D is unresolved. V lost 0 bases and J lost 8, with 19 bases in between. CDR3 length: 16 residues. In germline, CDR1 is LGHNA, CDR2 YNFKEQ. The CDR3 nucleotides read TGTGCCAGCAGCCAAGATGGCGGGCGTGGACTAAGAGGCTACACCTTC. It codes for CASSQDGGRGLRGYTF.

The J gene is TRBJ2-5, the V gene TRBV11-2; 9 bases map to TRBD1. Looked up from germline, CDR1 is SGHAT and CDR2 is FQNNGV. Trimming cost V 5 bases and J 5 bases; bases outside gene matches: 6. The CDR3 loop spans 14 amino acids. CDR3 coding DNA: TGTGCCAGCAGCGCGAACAGGGGGCGGGAGACCCAGTACTTC. It codes for CASSANRGRETQYF.

CDR3 in DNA: TGTGCCAGCAGTTACTCGCGTGGGAGGGCCGAGAATGAGCAGTTCTTC. Encoded protein: CASSYSRGRAENEQFF. The V gene is TRBV6-5, the J gene TRBJ2-1; 7 bases agree with TRBD2. The CDR3 length is 16 residues. V shed 0 bases and J 7 bases; nucleotides not matched to a gene: 9. From germline, CDR1 is MNHEY and CDR2 SVGAGI.

The rearrangement uses TRBV3-1 (or the pseudogene TRBV3-2) and TRBJ2-1, with D perhaps matching TRBD1 (6 bases). Trimming shortened V by 0 bases and J by 2 bases, and 14 bases separated the two germline ends. CDR1 and CDR2 (germline): LGHDT, YNNKEL (reference sequence). The CDR3 length is 17 residues. The CDR3 DNA follows: TGTGCCAGCAGCCAAGATGGGACATTGGGGCCCTACAATGAGCAGTTCTTC. This gives the protein CASSQDGTLGPYNEQFF.

This chain links TRBV12-3 or TRBV12-4 with TRBJ1-5; 9 nucleotides align to TRBD1. V dropped 8 bases and J dropped 1; count of bases not matched to a gene: 0. This CDR3 has 13 amino acids. The CDR3, as DNA: TGTGCCAGCGGGACAGGGAGCAATCAGCCCCAGCATTTT. Amino acid sequence: CASGTGSNQPQHF.